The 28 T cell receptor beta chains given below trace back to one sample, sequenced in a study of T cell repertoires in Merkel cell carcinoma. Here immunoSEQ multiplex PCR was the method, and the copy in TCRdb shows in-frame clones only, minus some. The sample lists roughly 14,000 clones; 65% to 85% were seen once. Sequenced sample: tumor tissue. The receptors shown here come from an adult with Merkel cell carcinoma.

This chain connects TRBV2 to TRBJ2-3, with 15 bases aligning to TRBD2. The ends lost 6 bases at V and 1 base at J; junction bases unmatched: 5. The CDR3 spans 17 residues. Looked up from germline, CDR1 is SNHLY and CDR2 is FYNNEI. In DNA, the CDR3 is TGTGCCAGCAGGGGACTAGCGGGGGGACCAGGCACAGATACGCAGTATTTT. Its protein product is CASRGLAGGPGTDTQYF.

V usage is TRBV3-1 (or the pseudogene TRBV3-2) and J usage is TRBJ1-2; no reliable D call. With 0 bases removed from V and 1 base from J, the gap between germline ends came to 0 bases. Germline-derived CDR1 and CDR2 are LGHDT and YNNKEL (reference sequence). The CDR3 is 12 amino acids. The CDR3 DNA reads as TGTGCCAGCAGCCAAGATAACTATGGCTACACCTTC. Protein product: CASSQDNYGYTF.

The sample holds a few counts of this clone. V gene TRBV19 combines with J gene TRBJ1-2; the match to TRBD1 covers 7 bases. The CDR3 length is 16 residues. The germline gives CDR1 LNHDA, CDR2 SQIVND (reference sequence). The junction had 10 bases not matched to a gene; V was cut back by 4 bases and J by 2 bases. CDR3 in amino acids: CASSTAQTTGNYGYTF. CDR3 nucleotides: TGTGCCAGTAGTACAGCGCAAACGACAGGGAACTATGGCTACACCTTC.

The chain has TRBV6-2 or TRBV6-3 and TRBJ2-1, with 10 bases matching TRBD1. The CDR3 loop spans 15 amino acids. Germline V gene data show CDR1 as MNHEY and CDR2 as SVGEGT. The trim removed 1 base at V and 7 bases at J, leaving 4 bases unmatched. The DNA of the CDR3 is TGTGCCAGCAGTTACTTCCGGACAGGGGGAAATGAGCAGTTCTTC. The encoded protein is CASSYFRTGGNEQFF.

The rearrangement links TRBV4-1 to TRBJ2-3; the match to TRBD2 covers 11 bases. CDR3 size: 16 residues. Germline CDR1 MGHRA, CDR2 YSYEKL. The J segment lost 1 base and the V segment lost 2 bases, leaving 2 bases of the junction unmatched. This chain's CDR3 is CASSQSTSGGTDTQYF. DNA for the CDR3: TGCGCCAGCAGCCAATCGACTAGCGGGGGCACAGATACGCAGTATTTT.

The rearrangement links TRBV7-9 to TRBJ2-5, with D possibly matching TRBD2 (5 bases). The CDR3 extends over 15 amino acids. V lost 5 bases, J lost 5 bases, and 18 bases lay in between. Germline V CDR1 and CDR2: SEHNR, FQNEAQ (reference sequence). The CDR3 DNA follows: TGTGCCAGCAGCCTTCGACGGGGAAGTCAGGAGACCCAGTACTTC. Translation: CASSLRRGSQETQYF. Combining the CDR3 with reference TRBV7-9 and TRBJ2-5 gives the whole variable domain DTGVSQNPRHKITKRGQNVTFRCDPISEHNRLYWYRQTLGQGPEFLTYFQNEAQLEKSRLLSDRFSAERPKGSFSTLEIQRTEQGDSAMYLCASSLRRGSQETQYFGPGTRLLVL.

This CDR3 is CASSLIGGANTGELFF. CDR3 coding DNA: TGCGCCAGCAGCTTGATCGGGGGCGCGAACACCGGGGAGCTGTTTTTT. The chain combines TRBV5-1 with TRBJ2-2, with D perhaps given as TRBD1 or TRBD2 (6 bases each). Germline CDR1 and CDR2: SGHRS and YFSETQ. Trimming removed 1 base at V and 0 bases at J, with 10 bases between. The length of the CDR3 is 16 residues.

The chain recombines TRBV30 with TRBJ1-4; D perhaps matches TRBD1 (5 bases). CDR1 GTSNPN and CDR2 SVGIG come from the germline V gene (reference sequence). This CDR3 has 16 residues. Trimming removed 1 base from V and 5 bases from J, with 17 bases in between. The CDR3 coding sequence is TGTGCCTGGAGTGGAGTGGGGGATCTACAGAATGAAAAACTGTTTTTT. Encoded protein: CAWSGVGDLQNEKLFF.

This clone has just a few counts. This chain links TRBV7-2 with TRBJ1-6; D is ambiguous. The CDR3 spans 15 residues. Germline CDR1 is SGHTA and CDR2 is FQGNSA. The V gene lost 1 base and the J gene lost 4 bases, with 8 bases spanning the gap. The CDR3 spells CASSLEGQYNSPLHF. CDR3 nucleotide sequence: TGTGCCAGCAGCTTAGAAGGGCAGTATAATTCACCCCTCCACTTT.

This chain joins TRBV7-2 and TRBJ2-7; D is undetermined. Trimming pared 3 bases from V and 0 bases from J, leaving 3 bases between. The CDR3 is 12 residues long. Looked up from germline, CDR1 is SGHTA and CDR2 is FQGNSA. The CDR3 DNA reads TGTGCCAGCAGCTTTACCTCCTACGAGCAGTACTTC. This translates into CASSFTSYEQYF.

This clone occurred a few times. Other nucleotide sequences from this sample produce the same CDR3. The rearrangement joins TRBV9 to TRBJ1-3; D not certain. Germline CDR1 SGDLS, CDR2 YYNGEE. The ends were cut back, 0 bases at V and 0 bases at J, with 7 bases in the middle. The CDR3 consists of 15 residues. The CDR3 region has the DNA TGTGCCAGCAGCGTAGAACCGAGCTCTGGAAACACCATATATTTT. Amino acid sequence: CASSVEPSSGNTIYF.

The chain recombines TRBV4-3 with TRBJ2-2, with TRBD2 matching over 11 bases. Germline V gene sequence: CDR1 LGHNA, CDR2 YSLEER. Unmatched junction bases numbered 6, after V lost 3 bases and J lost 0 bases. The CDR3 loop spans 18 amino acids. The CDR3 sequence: CASSQTGLAATNTGELFF. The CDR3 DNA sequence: TGCGCCAGCAGCCAGACGGGACTAGCGGCAACGAACACCGGGGAGCTGTTTTTT.

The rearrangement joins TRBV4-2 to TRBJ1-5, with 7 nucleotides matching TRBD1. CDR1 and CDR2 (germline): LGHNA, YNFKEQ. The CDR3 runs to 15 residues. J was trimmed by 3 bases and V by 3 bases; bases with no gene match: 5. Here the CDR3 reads CASSQDRRVNQPQHF. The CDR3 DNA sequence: TGTGCCAGCAGCCAGGACAGGCGAGTCAATCAGCCCCAGCATTTT.

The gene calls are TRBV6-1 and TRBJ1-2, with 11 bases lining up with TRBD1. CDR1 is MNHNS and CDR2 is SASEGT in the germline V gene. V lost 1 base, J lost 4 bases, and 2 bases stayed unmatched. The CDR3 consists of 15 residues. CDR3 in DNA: TGTGCCAGCAGTGAAGGGACAGGGGGCGCCTATGGCTACACCTTC. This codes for CASSEGTGGAYGYTF.

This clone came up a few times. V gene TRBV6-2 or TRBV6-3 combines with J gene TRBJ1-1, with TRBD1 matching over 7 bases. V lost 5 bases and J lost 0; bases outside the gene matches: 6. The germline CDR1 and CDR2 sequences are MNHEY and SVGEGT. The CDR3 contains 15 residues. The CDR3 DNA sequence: TGTGCCAGCAGTCGTAGGACAGGACTGAACACTGAAGCTTTCTTT. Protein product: CASSRRTGLNTEAFF.

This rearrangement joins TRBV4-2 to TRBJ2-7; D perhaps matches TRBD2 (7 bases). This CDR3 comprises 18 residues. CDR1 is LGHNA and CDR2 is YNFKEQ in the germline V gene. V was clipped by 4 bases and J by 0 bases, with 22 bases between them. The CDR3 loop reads CASSRHGTTGSLSYEQYF. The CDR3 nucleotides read TGTGCCAGCAGCCGCCATGGGACTACAGGGTCCCTCTCCTACGAGCAGTACTTC.

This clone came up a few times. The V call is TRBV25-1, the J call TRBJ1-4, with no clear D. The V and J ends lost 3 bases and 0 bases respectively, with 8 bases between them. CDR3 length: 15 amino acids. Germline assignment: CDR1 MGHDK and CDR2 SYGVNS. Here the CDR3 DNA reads TGTGCCAGCAGTGAGCGTATGACAACTAATGAAAAACTGTTTTTT. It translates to CASSERMTTNEKLFF. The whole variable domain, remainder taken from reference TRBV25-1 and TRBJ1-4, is EADIYQTPRYLVIGTGKKITLECSQTMGHDKMYWYQQDPGMELHLIHYSYGVNSTEKGDLSSESTVSRIRTEHFPLTLESARPSHTSQYLCASSERMTTNEKLFFGSGTQLSVL.

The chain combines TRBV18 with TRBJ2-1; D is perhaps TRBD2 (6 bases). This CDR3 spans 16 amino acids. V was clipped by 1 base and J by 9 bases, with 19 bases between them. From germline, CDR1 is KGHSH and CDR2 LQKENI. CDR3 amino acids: CASSPRGETSLGEQFF. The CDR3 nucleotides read TGTGCCAGCTCACCACGGGGGGAGACTTCCTTGGGTGAGCAGTTCTTC.

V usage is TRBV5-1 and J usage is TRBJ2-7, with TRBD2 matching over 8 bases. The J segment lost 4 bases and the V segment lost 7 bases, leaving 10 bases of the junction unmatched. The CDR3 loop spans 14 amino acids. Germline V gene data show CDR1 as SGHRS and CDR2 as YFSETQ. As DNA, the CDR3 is TGCGCCAGCCAAGCCGGGGGGGTCGGTTACGAGCAGTACTTC. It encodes CASQAGGVGYEQYF.

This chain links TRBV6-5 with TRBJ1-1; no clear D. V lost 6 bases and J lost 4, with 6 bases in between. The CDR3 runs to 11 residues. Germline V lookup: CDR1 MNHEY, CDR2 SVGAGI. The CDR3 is CASSPSTEAFF. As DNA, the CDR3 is TGTGCCAGCAGCCCCTCCACTGAAGCTTTCTTT.

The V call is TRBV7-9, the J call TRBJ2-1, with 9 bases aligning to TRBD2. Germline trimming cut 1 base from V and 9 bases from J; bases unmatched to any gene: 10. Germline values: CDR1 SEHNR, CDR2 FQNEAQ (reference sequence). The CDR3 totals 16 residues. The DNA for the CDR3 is TGTGCCAGCAGCTTAGGGGCGGGAGGGGGTAAAGGTGAGCAGTTCTTC. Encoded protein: CASSLGAGGGKGEQFF.

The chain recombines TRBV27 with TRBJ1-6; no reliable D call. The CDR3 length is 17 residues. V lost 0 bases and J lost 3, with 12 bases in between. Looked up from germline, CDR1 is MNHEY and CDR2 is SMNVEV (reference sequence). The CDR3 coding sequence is TGTGCCAGCAGTTTATCGTTAGAAGAGTACTATAATTCACCCCTCCACTTT. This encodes CASSLSLEEYYNSPLHF.

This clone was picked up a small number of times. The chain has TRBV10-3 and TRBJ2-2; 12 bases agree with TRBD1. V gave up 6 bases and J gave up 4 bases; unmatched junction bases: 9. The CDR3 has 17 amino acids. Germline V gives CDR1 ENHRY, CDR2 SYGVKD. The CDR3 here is CAIRNRDRGLGTGELFF. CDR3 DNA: TGTGCCATCAGAAACCGGGACAGGGGGCTCGGCACCGGGGAGCTGTTTTTT.

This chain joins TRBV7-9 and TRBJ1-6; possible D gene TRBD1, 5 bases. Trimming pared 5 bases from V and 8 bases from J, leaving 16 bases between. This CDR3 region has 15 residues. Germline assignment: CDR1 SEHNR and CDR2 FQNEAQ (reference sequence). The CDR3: CASSAAQGWDSPLHF. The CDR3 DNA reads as TGTGCCAGCAGCGCCGCTCAGGGTTGGGATTCACCCCTCCACTTT.

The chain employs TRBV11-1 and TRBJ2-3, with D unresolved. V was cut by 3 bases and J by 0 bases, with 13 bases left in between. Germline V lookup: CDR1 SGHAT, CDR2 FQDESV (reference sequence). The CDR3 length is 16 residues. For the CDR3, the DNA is TGTGCCAGCAGCTTTAGGCGACAACATAGCACAGATACGCAGTATTTT. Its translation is CASSFRRQHSTDTQYF.

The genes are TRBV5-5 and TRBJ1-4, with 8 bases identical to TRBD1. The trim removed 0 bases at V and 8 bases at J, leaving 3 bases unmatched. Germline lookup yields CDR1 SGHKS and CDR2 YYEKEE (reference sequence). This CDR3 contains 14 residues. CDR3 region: CASSLATGDEKLFF. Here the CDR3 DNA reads TGTGCCAGCAGCTTGGCGACAGGGGACGAAAAACTGTTTTTT.

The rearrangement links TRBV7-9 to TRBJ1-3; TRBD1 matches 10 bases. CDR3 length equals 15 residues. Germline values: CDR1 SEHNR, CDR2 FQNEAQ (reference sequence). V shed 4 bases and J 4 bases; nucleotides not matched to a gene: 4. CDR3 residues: CASSSGQGPGNTIYF. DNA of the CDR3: TGTGCCAGCAGCTCGGGACAGGGGCCAGGAAACACCATATATTTT. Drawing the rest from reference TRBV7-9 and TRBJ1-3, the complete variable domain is DTGVSQNPRHKITKRGQNVTFRCDPISEHNRLYWYRQTLGQGPEFLTYFQNEAQLEKSRLLSDRFSAERPKGSFSTLEIQRTEQGDSAMYLCASSSGQGPGNTIYFGEGSWLTVV.

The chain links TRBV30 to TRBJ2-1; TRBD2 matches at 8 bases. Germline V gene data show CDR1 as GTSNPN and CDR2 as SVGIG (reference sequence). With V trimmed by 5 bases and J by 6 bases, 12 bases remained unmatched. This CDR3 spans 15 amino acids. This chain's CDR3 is CAWSPSGRVSNEQFF. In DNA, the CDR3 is TGTGCCTGGTCCCCTTCCGGGAGGGTTAGCAATGAGCAGTTCTTC.